This T cell receptor (beta chain) was profiled in a study of beta chain features in type 1 diabetes. Study-level points and caveats: Moderate but significant shortening of TCRB CDR3s was recorded in all four CD4+ subsets from Type 1 diabetes patients.

The whole isolated RNA underwent reverse transcription, so sequencing captured expressed TCRB transcripts. TCRdb's copy holds only in-frame clones and misses some; the assay was immunoSEQ multiplex PCR. The sample includes about 53,000 clones, 40% to 65% seen only once; the top ten take 2.6%. Trimming stripped 6 bases from V and 1 base from J, with 9 bases between. The CDR3 length is 13 residues. CDR1 and CDR2 from the germline V gene are MNHEY and SVGAGI. For this clone: Its antigen is currently unknown.

This rearrangement joins TRBV6-5 to TRBJ1-2; D is unclear. Sequencing input: Tregs from blood. This receptor was identified in a woman aged 40 to 50 with type 1 diabetes. CDR3 nucleotides: TGTGCCAGCAGCCTAGAGGTTAACTATGGCTACACCTTC. It encodes CASSLEVNYGYTF.